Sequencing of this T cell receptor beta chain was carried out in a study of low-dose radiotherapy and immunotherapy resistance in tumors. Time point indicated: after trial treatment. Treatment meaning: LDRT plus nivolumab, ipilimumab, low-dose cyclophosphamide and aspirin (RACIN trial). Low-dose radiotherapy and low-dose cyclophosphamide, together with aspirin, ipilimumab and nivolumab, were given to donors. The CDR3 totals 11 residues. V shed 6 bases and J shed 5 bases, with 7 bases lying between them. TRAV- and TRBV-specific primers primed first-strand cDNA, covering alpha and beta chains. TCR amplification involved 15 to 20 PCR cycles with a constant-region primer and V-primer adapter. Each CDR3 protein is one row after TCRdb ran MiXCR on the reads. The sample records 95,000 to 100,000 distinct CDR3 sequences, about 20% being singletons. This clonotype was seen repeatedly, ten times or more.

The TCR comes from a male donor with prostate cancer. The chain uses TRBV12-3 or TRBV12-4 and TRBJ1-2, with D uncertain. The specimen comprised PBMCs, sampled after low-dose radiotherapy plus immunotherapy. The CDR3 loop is CASRRSYGYTF. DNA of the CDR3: TGTGCCAGCAGGAGGAGTTATGGCTACACCTTC.